The entry below gives a single TCR beta chain sequence along with its context. This clonotype was detected ten times or more. This clone's antigen is unknown. No much larger clone exists at a distance of one base, and base qualities are not known. The sample originates from a study of human T cells and chemical hapten exposure (dated by TCRdb to the early 2020s). With respect to the entire study: For sensitization, 2% DPC in acetone was applied to a 2 cm by 2 cm area of upper inner arm skin. Throughout the study period of roughly 24 weeks, patients also received therapeutic DPC doses to the scalp every week. Patch testing was done on the upper back using Finn chambers containing 0.01% DPC, and results were scored after 6 days according to International Contact Dermatitis Research Group standards. The patient cohort, mostly female, included alopecia areata with under or over 50% scalp involvement, alopecia totalis and alopecia universalis. The libraries were sequenced as a pool, and the TCR yield per sample differed mostly because of small variations in library volumes within the pool. This study followed changes in the peripheral blood TCR repertoire in vivo during primary and secondary sensitization of alopecia patients to the hapten diphenylcyclopropenone (DPC). Blood was sampled from patients pre-sensitization (week 0) and at 2, 6 and about 24 weeks after DPC sensitization. Under 30 alopecia patients gave blood for TCR sequencing at one to four time points (pre-sensitization, 2, 6 and 24 weeks). What the authors observed across the whole study: No change with DPC sensitization was found in the number of TCRs above 1 in 1000 frequency, and no evidence of global repertoire structure alterations was found. Compared with pre-sensitization or healthy control sets, expanded TCRs formed significantly more large CDR3 similarity clusters, which is consistent with antigen-driven responses. The number of PT1 expanded TCRs positively correlated with patch test score, significant at thresholds 8, 16 and 32 but not 4. Alopecia, a presumed autoimmune disease, was present in all patients, so the immune response of the patients might differ from that of healthy individuals. After repeated subsampling, changes were observed in the strength of the expansion versus patch-test correlation and in the threshold at which the correlation became significant.

Via the germline V gene, CDR1 is SQVTM and CDR2 ANQGSEA. Germline trimming amounts to 4 bases on V and 5 bases on J, with 0 as the count of junction bases outside the gene matches. Taken from cysteine to phenylalanine, the CDR3 has 12 residues. Solely the CDR3 DNA is kept, with 36 bases framed from the first base. Library preparation used RACE. The reads were generated on a NextSeq 500. Library preparation attached unique molecular identifiers to individual cDNA molecules for quantitative, reproducible TCR counting. For every blood RNA sample, sequencing covered both the TCR alpha and TCR beta chains. The source study handled its data this way. Samples had a median of roughly 98,000 TCRs, with a range from about 23,224 to 700,000. The Decombinator software suite was used to annotate the V, J and CDR3 of the TCR reads. For PS versus PT1 abundance plots, all samples were subsampled to the same number of TCRs (28,000). Expanded TCRs were defined as absent before sensitization and observed at least eight times at the 2-week time point. TCRdb handled the public reads itself, with Q25 trimming in fastp and clone calling in MiXCR, and kept productive beta chains. All rows with the same CDR3 protein become a single entry with the most common DNA and genes. These V and J calls originate from TCRdb's pipeline instead of the authors' own analysis. In this sample the table shows approximately 260,000 distinct CDR3 sequences, about 8.6% of which occur a single time. Around 2.5% of the sample rests with the top ten.

What this sample's time point label stands for: pre-sensitization, week 0. What the treatment or condition label conveys for this sample: therapeutic diphenylcyclopropenone sensitization with weekly scalp DPC. At each patch-test visit, blood was drawn before the patch test was applied. To be eligible, patients had to be aged 18 to 70, diagnosed with alopecia and judged suitable for DPC therapy, while pregnant patients were excluded. Total RNA was extracted from unfractionated whole blood collected in Tempus Blood RNA tubes. The chain is encoded by TRBV29-1 joined to TRBJ2-1; TRBD2 lines up with 9 middle nucleotides. The origin of this receptor is a woman between 40 and 55 years old with alopecia areata. Some clones in this sample may be carry-over from other donors' samples. Material: whole blood, obtained in connection with sensitization to the hapten diphenylcyclopropenone (DPC). The CDR3 has the sequence CSVASGNNEQFF. The DNA sequence is as follows: TGCAGCGTTGCTAGCGGGAACAATGAGCAGTTCTTC.